The clone carrying this T cell receptor beta chain was observed a handful of times. Its antigen is not identified. Stable hyperthyroidism: no ophthalmopathy progression over 18 months of follow-up. In making diagnoses, clinical symptoms, serum thyroxine and TRAb, thyroid ultrasound and orbital computed tomography were all used. PBMCs were sourced from more than 9 ml fresh peripheral blood. These data belong to a study of T cells in Graves' hyperthyroidism and ophthalmopathy. Study findings and constraints: A median around 6.4 months before onset, the model predicted ophthalmopathy.

V was cut by 4 bases and J by 7 bases, with 14 bases left in between. Germline V gives CDR1 GTSNPN, CDR2 SVGIG (reference sequence). The CDR3 is 12 residues long. RNA transcripts provided the source from which TCR beta CDR3 regions were amplified. During a first-round RT-PCR of the TCR CDR3, the HTBI primer set was used. Each CDR3 protein is one row after TCRdb ran MiXCR on the multiplex PCR reads. The table shows roughly 510,000 distinct CDR3 sequences, with roughly 20% occurring only once. The specimen was blood. This chain connects TRBV30 to TRBJ2-7; TRBD1 or TRBD2 may be the D gene (7 bases each). This clonotype originated in a man aged 18-30 years with Graves' hyperthyroidism. CDR3 region: CAWTGGGTEQYF. For the CDR3, the DNA is TGTGCCTGGACAGGGGGGGGGACGGAGCAGTACTTC.